Described below is a single T cell receptor (beta chain) sequence and its context. The V gene's germline CDR1 is MGHRA and CDR2 YSYEKL. The CDR3 runs 15 residues. Germline trimming cut 4 bases from V and 2 bases from J; bases unmatched to any gene: 3. This sample stems from a study of technical replicates of blood from a handful of donors. The protocol was immunoSEQ multiplex PCR, while the TCRdb copy is restricted to in-frame clones and leaves out a portion. The table has tens of thousands of clones, 94% seen once; the top ten hold 0.3% to 0.45%. The J gene is TRBJ2-3, the V gene TRBV4-1, with 10 bases aligning to TRBD2. The receptor was isolated from a human donor in good health. Sequencing used T cells isolated from PBMCs. This CDR3 reads CASSLLAGTTDTQYF. The CDR3 nucleotides read TGCGCCAGCAGCCTACTAGCGGGAACCACAGATACGCAGTATTTT.